These T cell receptor beta chains were read from a single sample in a study of breast tumors, draining lymph nodes, adjacent tissues. TCRdb recomputed calls from the multiplex PCR reads with MiXCR, one row per CDR3 protein. Of 150,000 to 200,000 distinct CDR3 sequences in the sample, roughly 30% were seen once. The sample was axillary lymph node tissue. The origin of the receptors is a female donor with breast cancer. Some clones in this sample may be carry-over from other donors' samples. The CDR3 runs from the conserved cysteine through the conserved F or W. The D gene is left open where the match is weak. Only part of the rows carry a size: once, few, many, or a class if the clone is expanded.

D: TRBD2
V: TRBV20-1
size: many
J: TRBJ2-7
CDR3: CSASTGLASEQYF
DNA: TGCAGTGCTAGTACGGGACTAGCCTCCGAGCAGTACTTC

D: -
V: TRBV7-3
size: once
J: TRBJ2-6
CDR3: CASSLSPGSRGANVLTF
DNA: TGTGCCAGCAGCTTATCACCAGGGTCCCGGGGGGCCAACGTCCTGACTTTC

D: -
V: TRBV7-9
size: many
J: TRBJ2-2
CDR3: CASSVGETRNTGELFF
DNA: TGTGCCAGCAGCGTCGGGGAGACCAGAAACACCGGGGAGCTGTTTTTT

D: TRBD1
V: TRBV6-1
size: many
J: TRBJ2-3
CDR3: CASSKAGTGGMGTQYF
DNA: TGTGCCAGCAGTAAAGCCGGGACAGGAGGCATGGGTACGCAGTATTTT

D: TRBD2
V: TRBV10-3
size: many
J: TRBJ2-3
CDR3: CATLAGASTDTQYF
DNA: TGTGCCACCCTAGCGGGGGCTAGCACAGATACGCAGTATTTT

D: TRBD1
V: TRBV12-3/TRBV12-4
size: many
J: TRBJ2-2
CDR3: CASSPRQGYTGELFF
DNA: TGTGCCAGCAGTCCCCGACAGGGTTACACCGGGGAGCTGTTTTTT

D: -
V: TRBV24-1
size: many
J: TRBJ2-3
CDR3: CATTGGRVPDTQYF
DNA: TGTGCCACCACGGGGGGCCGCGTCCCAGATACGCAGTATTTT

D: -
V: TRBV5-6
size: many
J: TRBJ1-4
CDR3: CASSLETASNEKLFF
DNA: TGTGCCAGCAGCTTGGAGACAGCCTCTAATGAAAAACTGTTTTTT

D: TRBD2
V: TRBV11-2
size: many
J: TRBJ2-7
CDR3: CASSPLAGSYEQYF
DNA: TGTGCCAGCAGCCCATTAGCGGGTTCCTACGAGCAGTACTTC

D: -
V: TRBV7-9
size: few
J: TRBJ2-6
CDR3: CASRRRTF
DNA: TGTGCCAGCAGGCGACGGACTTTC

D: TRBD1
V: TRBV24-1
size: many
J: TRBJ2-1
CDR3: CATSDDDRGTNEQFF
DNA: TGTGCCACCAGTGATGATGACAGGGGGACCAATGAGCAGTTCTTC

D: -
V: TRBV5-4
size: few
J: TRBJ1-2
CDR3: CASSDFAPRRNYGYTF
DNA: TGTGCCAGCAGCGATTTTGCCCCCAGACGTAACTATGGCTACACCTTC

D: TRBD2
V: TRBV6-2/TRBV6-3
size: -
J: TRBJ2-1
CDR3: CASDTRTSLIHEQFF
DNA: TGTGCCAGCGACACCAGGACTAGCTTGATCCATGAGCAGTTCTTC

D: -
V: TRBV12-5
size: -
J: TRBJ1-6
CDR3: CASGFDSYHNSPLHF
DNA: TGTGCTAGTGGTTTTGACAGCTACCATAACTCACCCCTCCACTTT

D: -
V: TRBV20-1
size: many
J: TRBJ2-5
CDR3: CSAPTSRETQYF
DNA: TGCAGTGCTCCTACTAGTAGAGAGACCCAGTACTTC

D: -
V: TRBV12-3/TRBV12-4
size: many
J: TRBJ1-6
CDR3: CASSRALHSPLHF
DNA: TGTGCCAGCAGTCGCGCGCTTCATTCACCCCTCCACTTT

D: -
V: TRBV12-3/TRBV12-4
size: once
J: TRBJ2-7
CDR3: CASSRTVYEQYF
DNA: TGTGCCAGCAGCCGGACCGTCTACGAGCAGTACTTC

D: TRBD1
V: TRBV12-3/TRBV12-4
size: -
J: TRBJ2-2
CDR3: CASSHIRTGTGELFF
DNA: TGTGCCAGCAGCCACATTCGGACAGGGACCGGGGAGCTGTTTTTT

D: TRBD2
V: TRBV20-1
size: many
J: TRBJ2-5
CDR3: CSASGTSGSFVETQYF
DNA: TGCAGTGCTTCCGGGACTAGCGGGAGTTTCGTCGAGACCCAGTACTTC

D: -
V: TRBV3-1
size: few
J: TRBJ1-2
CDR3: CASSHPSPGRYGYTF
DNA: TGTGCCAGCAGCCATCCCAGTCCCGGTCGGTATGGCTACACCTTC